The 30 T cell receptor beta chains given below trace back to one sample, sequenced in a study of T and B cells in COVID-19 patients. Multiplex PCR with BIOMED2 TRB-A/B primer pools amplified TRB rearrangements. Each CDR3 protein gets one entry after TCRdb re-called the multiplex PCR reads with MiXCR. In the table there are around 15,000 distinct CDR3 sequences, roughly 31% of which are singletons. From blood, about 250-550 ng of genomic DNA served as TRB template. Specimen: blood. These receptors all stem from a human donor who had recovered from COVID-19.

The chain carries TRBV19 and TRBJ2-3; 12 bases agree with TRBD2. Unmatched junction bases numbered 9, after V lost 4 bases and J lost 4 bases. In germline, CDR1 is LNHDA, CDR2 SQIVND (reference sequence). CDR3 size: 17 residues. The DNA of the CDR3 is TGTGCCAGTAGTACCCTCCGACTAGCGGGGGAGCCAGATACGCAGTATTTT. Its translation is CASSTLRLAGEPDTQYF.

The genes are TRBV7-9 and TRBJ2-7, with 7 nucleotides matching TRBD1. Germline CDR1 reads SEHNR; CDR2 reads FQNEAQ (reference sequence). The trim removed 7 bases at V and 2 bases at J, leaving 11 bases unmatched. The CDR3 is 15 amino acids. Written as DNA, the CDR3 is TGTGCCAGCATCACAAACAGGGGTTTGGCCTACGAGCAGTACTTC. Encoded protein: CASITNRGLAYEQYF.

This chain uses TRBV10-3 with TRBJ1-2; 7 bases line up with TRBD1. CDR3 length: 12 amino acids. V lost 10 bases, J lost 3 bases, and 5 bases stayed unmatched. Germline-derived CDR1 and CDR2 are ENHRY and SYGVKD. The DNA of the CDR3 is TGTGCCACCCCTGGGACAGACTATGGCTACACCTTC. Amino acid sequence: CATPGTDYGYTF.

This clonotype was observed a few times. The chain recombines TRBV30 with TRBJ1-1; D is undetermined. Trimming pared 0 bases from V and 8 bases from J, leaving 7 bases between. Germline V gives CDR1 GTSNPN, CDR2 SVGIG (reference sequence). The length of the CDR3 is 11 residues. This chain's CDR3 is CAWSVQIEAFF. In DNA, the CDR3 is TGTGCCTGGAGTGTGCAGATAGAAGCTTTCTTT.

The chain joins TRBV5-4 to TRBJ1-2; no firm D call. Trimming took 0 bases from V and 9 from J, leaving 12 bases between them. CDR1 is SGHNT and CDR2 is YYREEE in the germline V gene (reference sequence). The CDR3 extends over 13 amino acids. The CDR3 is CASSLVTHWSYTF. DNA of the CDR3: TGTGCCAGCAGCTTGGTCACCCACTGGAGCTACACCTTC.

Ten or more counts support this clonotype. The chain has TRBV6-1 and TRBJ2-2; 10 bases are a match to TRBD1. Germline V gene lookup returns CDR1 MNHNS and CDR2 SASEGT. V dropped 10 bases and J dropped 5; count of bases not matched to a gene: 4. This CDR3 is 13 amino acids long. CDR3 bases: TGTGCCACTAGGGACAGGGGTACCGGGGAGCTGTTTTTT. Its translation is CATRDRGTGELFF.

This clonotype has only a few counts. The DNA for the CDR3 is TGTGCCTGGAGTAGACCGGGACACAGTACGGGGCAGTACTTC. Translation gives CAWSRPGHSTGQYF. This chain joins TRBV30 and TRBJ2-7; possibly TRBD1 for D (6 bases). V was trimmed by 2 bases and J by 9 bases, leaving 20 bases between them. The CDR3 is 14 amino acids. Germline CDR1 GTSNPN, CDR2 SVGIG (reference sequence). Drawing the rest from reference TRBV30 and TRBJ2-7, the complete variable domain is SQTIHQWPATLVQPVGSPLSLECTVEGTSNPNLYWYRQAAGRGLQLLFYSVGIGQISSEVPQNLSASRPQDRQFILSSKKLLLSDSGFYLCAWSRPGHSTGQYFGPGTRLTVT.

Details on this clonotype: A junction end diverges from the germline sequence, so it may reflect a read error. This rearrangement joins TRBV5-1 to TRBJ2-3, with D uncertain. The CDR3 spans 14 residues. Looked up from germline, CDR1 is SGHRS and CDR2 is YFSETQ. This chain's CDR3 is CASSLEVSKDTQYF. The CDR3 DNA reads as TGCGCCAGCAGCTTGGAGGTTAGCAAAGATACGCAGTATTTT.

DNA of the CDR3: TGTGCCAGCAGTTTTTTAGGGGGTGGAAACACCATATATTTT. Translating gives CASSFLGGGNTIYF. The chain carries TRBV12-3 or TRBV12-4 and TRBJ1-3; D possibly corresponds to TRBD1 (6 bases). The germline V and J ends were trimmed by 3 bases and 3 bases, with 9 bases remaining between them. This CDR3 is 14 amino acids long.

As regards this clonotype: Given a much more abundant clone one base away, this may be a read error. The chain joins TRBV27 to TRBJ2-1; no definite D call. The germline V and J ends were trimmed by 4 bases and 13 bases, with 11 bases remaining between them. Germline V gene data show CDR1 as MNHEY and CDR2 as SMNVEV (reference sequence). The CDR3 sequence is 11 residues long. Here the CDR3 reads CASSSGPLQFF. The CDR3 DNA sequence: TGTGCCAGCAGTTCCGGACCACTTCAGTTCTTC.

This clonotype was observed a few times. The CDR3 DNA reads TGTGCCAGCAGCTTCAGACAGGGAATAATTAACGAGCAGTACTTC. It codes for CASSFRQGIINEQYF. This rearrangement joins TRBV5-4 to TRBJ2-7, with 7 bases fitting TRBD1. Germline V gene data show CDR1 as SGHNT and CDR2 as YYREEE (reference sequence). The CDR3 extends over 15 amino acids. V lost 2 bases to trimming and J lost 5 bases; unmatched junction nucleotides: 10. Full variable domain (outside the CDR3, taken from reference TRBV5-4 and TRBJ2-7): ETGVTQSPTHLIKTRGQQVTLRCSSQSGHNTVSWYQQALGQGPQFIFQYYREEENGRGNFPPRFSGLQFPNYSSELNVNALELDDSALYLCASSFRQGIINEQYFGPGTRLTVT.

This clonotype was found once. The chain recombines TRBV20-1 with TRBJ2-7; 7 bases match TRBD1. Germline V gene data show CDR1 as DFQATT and CDR2 as SNEGSKA (reference sequence). The CDR3 consists of 12 residues. Germline trimming cut 3 bases from V and 3 bases from J; bases unmatched to any gene: 2. The CDR3 bases are TGCAGTGCTAGTAGACAGGGCTACGAGCAGTACTTC. Amino acid sequence: CSASRQGYEQYF.

This chain joins TRBV7-2 and TRBJ2-5; 7 bases are shared with TRBD2. The CDR3 has 15 residues. Per germline, CDR1 SGHTA and CDR2 FQGNSA. V lost 3 bases and J lost 0; bases outside the gene matches: 4. The CDR3 reads CASSLWGGYQETQYF. CDR3 DNA: TGTGCCAGCAGCTTGTGGGGGGGGTACCAAGAGACCCAGTACTTC.

J is TRBJ2-7 and V is TRBV7-9; D is perhaps TRBD1 (6 bases). CDR1 SEHNR and CDR2 FQNEAQ come from the germline V gene (reference sequence). V gave up 3 bases and J gave up 4 bases, with 16 bases separating them. The CDR3 totals 15 residues. The CDR3 DNA sequence: TGTGCCAGCAGCTTCCACGACAGGAAGGCTTACGAGCAGTACTTC. Amino acids: CASSFHDRKAYEQYF.

This clonotype came up many times. The chain links TRBV27 to TRBJ1-2, with 8 bases matching TRBD1. Germline assignment: CDR1 MNHEY and CDR2 SMNVEV (reference sequence). The V gene end was trimmed by 3 bases and the J gene end by 4 bases; junction bases not matched to a gene: 7. The CDR3 extends over 15 amino acids. The CDR3 sequence is CASSFSDRAGYGYTF. The CDR3 DNA follows: TGTGCCAGCAGTTTTTCGGACAGGGCAGGCTATGGCTACACCTTC.

The genes are TRBV27 and TRBJ1-5; no firm D call. The CDR3 length is 14 residues. Germline V gives CDR1 MNHEY, CDR2 SMNVEV (reference sequence). CDR3 in amino acids: CARRGDPSHQPQHF. CDR3 in DNA: TGTGCAAGACGAGGAGACCCTTCCCATCAGCCCCAGCATTTT.

The J gene is TRBJ2-5, the V gene TRBV14; the D gene is possibly TRBD2 (6 bases). The CDR3 is made up of 13 amino acids. Trimming pared 4 bases from V and 3 bases from J, leaving 9 bases between. CDR1 is SGHDN, CDR2 FVKESK, per germline. The CDR3 is CASSPLAEETQYF. CDR3 nucleotide sequence: TGTGCCAGCAGCCCCTTAGCGGAAGAGACCCAGTACTTC.

This chain uses TRBV12-3 or TRBV12-4 with TRBJ1-1, with D perhaps matching TRBD1 (5 bases). This CDR3 has 15 residues. Trimming removed 1 base at V and 4 bases at J, with 13 bases between. CDR3 amino acids: CASSLGGGSGTEAFF. For the CDR3, the DNA is TGTGCCAGCAGTTTAGGGGGGGGTTCTGGCACTGAAGCTTTCTTT.

Within the sample, this clonotype is medium-sized. This chain links TRBV18 with TRBJ2-2, with 10 bases matching TRBD1. The ends lost 3 bases at V and 7 bases at J; junction bases unmatched: 8. The CDR3 is 16 residues long. Germline CDR1 reads KGHSH; CDR2 reads LQKENI. CDR3 amino acids: CASSPPGQGRNGELFF. CDR3 sequence (DNA): TGTGCCAGCTCACCTCCGGGACAGGGGAGGAACGGGGAGCTGTTTTTT. The entire variable domain, with the rest obtained from reference TRBV18 and TRBJ2-2, is as follows: NAGVMQNPRHLVRRRGQEARLRCSPMKGHSHVYWYRQLPEEGLKFMVYLQKENIIDESGMPKERFSAEFPKEGPSILRIQQVVRGDSAAYFCASSPPGQGRNGELFFGEGSRLTVL.

The sample holds a few counts of this clonotype. This chain links TRBV19 with TRBJ1-2; D is possibly TRBD1 (5 bases). Germline V gene lookup returns CDR1 LNHDA and CDR2 SQIVND (reference sequence). Trimming stripped 10 bases from V and 3 bases from J, with 15 bases between. This CDR3 contains 13 residues. This chain's CDR3 is CATRGDTDYGYTF. In DNA form, the CDR3 reads TGTGCCACCCGGGGCGACACCGACTATGGCTACACCTTC.

The DNA of the CDR3 is TGTGCCAGCAGTTACTCTTTCTCGTTGCGGGGGCAGGGAGATACGCAGTATTTT. Its protein product is CASSYSFSLRGQGDTQYF. The V and J genes are TRBV6-6 and TRBJ2-3; the D gene is possibly TRBD2 (7 bases). The CDR3 extends over 18 amino acids. Germline CDR1 MNHNY, CDR2 SVGAGI (reference sequence). The V end lost 0 bases, the J end lost 5 bases, and 21 bases lay between the germline ends.

This clonotype qualifies as medium-sized. At one boundary the junction diverges from the germline segment, which might be a read error. The CDR3 loop is CSVEGVSRANYGYTF. The CDR3 region has the DNA TGCAGCGTCGAAGGTGTTTCGAGAGCTAACTATGGCTACACCTTC. This rearrangement joins TRBV29-1 to TRBJ1-2; D is unresolved. The germline CDR1 and CDR2 sequences are SQVTM and ANQGSEA. CDR3 length equals 15 residues.

V is TRBV7-2 and J is TRBJ1-2; D perhaps matches TRBD1 (6 bases). The CDR3 has 14 residues. Germline CDR1 and CDR2: SGHTA and FQGNSA. The V end was cut by 1 base, the J end by 7 bases, with 13 bases between. In nucleotides, the CDR3 is TGTGCCAGCAGCTTAGGGGACACAGGACGTGGCTACACCTTC. It is translated as CASSLGDTGRGYTF.

This chain links TRBV7-3 with TRBJ1-1; possible D gene TRBD1, 5 bases. CDR3 length: 14 residues. Between the trimmed V and J ends, which lost 4 bases and 4 bases, there was a span of 13 bases. Germline V gene data show CDR1 as SGHTA and CDR2 as FQGTGA. CDR3 residues: CASSSLPGGTEAFF. CDR3 sequence (DNA): TGTGCCAGCAGCTCCCTCCCCGGGGGCACTGAAGCTTTCTTT.

The rearrangement links TRBV18 to TRBJ2-7; 8 positions agree with TRBD2. The CDR3 contains 15 residues. V shed 6 bases, J shed 10 bases, and the junction held 17 bases outside the gene matches. The germline CDR1 and CDR2 sequences are KGHSH and LQKENI. CDR3 residues: CASSPSAGASGSQYF. The DNA for the CDR3 is TGTGCCAGCTCCCCATCAGCGGGGGCGAGCGGGAGTCAGTACTTC.

The chain uses TRBV6-5 and TRBJ1-2; D possibly corresponds to TRBD1 (5 bases). Trimming pared 6 bases from V and 1 base from J, leaving 9 bases between. The germline CDR1 and CDR2 sequences are MNHEY and SVGAGI. CDR3 length: 13 amino acids. CDR3 region: CASSRQGNYGYTF. As DNA, the CDR3 is TGTGCCAGCAGCCGCCAGGGTAACTATGGCTACACCTTC.

This CDR3 reads CASSRGQGGPEAFF. In DNA form, the CDR3 reads TGTGCCAGCTCCCGGGGACAGGGGGGGCCTGAAGCTTTCTTT. The chain uses TRBV18 and TRBJ1-1; TRBD1 matches at 11 bases. CDR1 and CDR2 from the germline V gene are KGHSH and LQKENI. The V gene end was trimmed by 6 bases and the J gene end by 6 bases; junction bases not matched to a gene: 6. The CDR3 is made up of 14 amino acids.

This clonotype was picked up a small number of times. The chain couples TRBV5-4 to TRBJ1-1, with TRBD1 identical over 8 bases. The CDR3 runs 14 residues. The germline CDR1 and CDR2 sequences are SGHNT and YYREEE (reference sequence). V shed 1 base, J shed 4 bases, and the junction held 3 bases outside the gene matches. The CDR3 coding sequence is TGTGCCAGCAGCTTGCAGGGGGCCGGCACTGAAGCTTTCTTT. Residues: CASSLQGAGTEAFF.

This clonotype was found a few times. The gene calls are TRBV5-6 and TRBJ2-3; the D gene is possibly TRBD2 (7 bases). This CDR3 comprises 15 residues. V was clipped by 0 bases and J by 4 bases, with 12 bases between them. Germline loops: CDR1 SGHDT, CDR2 YYEEEE. The CDR3 sequence is CASSLGGGAADTQYF. Written as DNA, the CDR3 is TGTGCCAGCAGCTTGGGGGGGGGGGCGGCAGATACGCAGTATTTT.

This rearrangement joins TRBV29-1 to TRBJ2-1; 9 bases fit TRBD1. The germline CDR1 and CDR2 sequences are SQVTM and ANQGSEA. This CDR3 contains 14 residues. V shed 4 bases, J shed 5 bases, and the junction held 6 bases outside the gene matches. CDR3 region: CSVGGDRDDNEQFF. CDR3 in DNA: TGCAGCGTTGGTGGGGACAGGGACGACAATGAGCAGTTCTTC.